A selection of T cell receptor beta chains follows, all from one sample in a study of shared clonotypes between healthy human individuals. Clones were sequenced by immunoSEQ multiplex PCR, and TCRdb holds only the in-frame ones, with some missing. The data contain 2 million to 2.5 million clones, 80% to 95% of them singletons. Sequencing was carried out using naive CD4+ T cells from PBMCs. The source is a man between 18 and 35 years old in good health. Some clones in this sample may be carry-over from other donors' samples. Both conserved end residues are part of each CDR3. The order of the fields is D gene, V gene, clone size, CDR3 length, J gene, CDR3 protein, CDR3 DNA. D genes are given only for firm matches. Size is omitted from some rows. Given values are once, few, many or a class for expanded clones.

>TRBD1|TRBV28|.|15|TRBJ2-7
CASTPSGQGFYEQYF
TGTGCCAGCACCCCCTCTGGACAGGGGTTTTACGAGCAGTACTTC
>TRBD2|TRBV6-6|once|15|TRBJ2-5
CASSYSLTSGETQYF
TGTGCCAGCAGTTACTCATTGACTAGCGGGGAGACCCAGTACTTC
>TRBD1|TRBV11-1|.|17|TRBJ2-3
CASSMRMDRGSTDTQYF
TGTGCCAGCAGCATGAGAATGGACAGGGGAAGCACAGATACGCAGTATTTT
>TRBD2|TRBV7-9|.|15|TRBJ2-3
CASSLGAGEAETQYF
TGTGCCAGCAGCTTAGGGGCGGGAGAGGCGGAGACGCAGTATTTT
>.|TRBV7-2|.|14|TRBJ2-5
CASSLGLSIETQYF
TGTGCCAGCAGCTTAGGACTCAGTATAGAGACCCAGTACTTC
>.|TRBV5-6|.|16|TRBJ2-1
CASSHERGWSYNEQFF
TGTGCCAGCAGCCATGAACGGGGCTGGTCCTACAATGAGCAGTTCTTC
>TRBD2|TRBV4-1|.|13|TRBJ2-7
CASSQGGWREQYF
TGCGCCAGCAGCCAGGGAGGGTGGCGCGAGCAGTACTTC
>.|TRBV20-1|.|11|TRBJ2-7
CSARAGSLQYF
TGCAGTGCTCGTGCCGGATCTTTGCAGTACTTC
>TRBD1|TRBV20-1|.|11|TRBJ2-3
CSAPDRGTQYF
TGCAGTGCTCCGGACAGGGGAACGCAGTATTTT
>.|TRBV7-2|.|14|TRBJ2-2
CASSFRENTGELFF
TGTGCCAGCAGCTTTCGCGAGAACACCGGGGAGCTGTTTTTT
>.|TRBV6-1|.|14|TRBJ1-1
CASSESVQLREAFF
TGTGCCAGCAGTGAATCAGTACAGCTCCGTGAAGCTTTCTTT
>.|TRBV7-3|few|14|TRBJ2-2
CASSLMGNTGELFF
TGTGCCAGCAGCTTAATGGGGAACACCGGGGAGCTGTTTTTT
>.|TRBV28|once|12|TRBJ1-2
CASKLRVAGYTF
TGTGCCAGCAAATTGAGGGTTGCCGGCTACACCTTC
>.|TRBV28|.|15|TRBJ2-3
CASSSEPVMPDTQYF
TGTGCCAGCAGTTCCGAGCCAGTCATGCCAGATACGCAGTATTTT
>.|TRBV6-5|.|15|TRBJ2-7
CASGPYRAGLYEQYF
TGTGCCAGCGGCCCTTACAGGGCGGGTCTCTACGAGCAGTACTTC
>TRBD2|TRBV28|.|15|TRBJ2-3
CASRGGGLATDTQYF
TGTGCCAGCAGGGGCGGGGGACTGGCGACAGATACGCAGTATTTT
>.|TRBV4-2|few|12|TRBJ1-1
CASSQDQGRAFF
TGTGCCAGCAGCCAAGATCAGGGGAGGGCTTTCTTT
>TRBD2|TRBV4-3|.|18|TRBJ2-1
CASSQDLGLAGYNNEQFF
TGCGCCAGCAGCCAAGATCTGGGGCTAGCGGGATACAACAATGAGCAGTTCTTC
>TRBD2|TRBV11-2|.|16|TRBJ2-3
CASSLVLAGGADTQYF
TGTGCCAGCAGCTTAGTGCTAGCGGGAGGGGCAGATACGCAGTATTTT
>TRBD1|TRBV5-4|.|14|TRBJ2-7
CASSSEDRGHEQYF
TGTGCCAGCAGCTCCGAGGACAGGGGGCACGAGCAGTACTTC
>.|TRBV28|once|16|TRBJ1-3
CASSPTRQYSGNTIYF
TGTGCCAGCAGTCCAACCCGACAGTACTCTGGAAACACCATATATTTT
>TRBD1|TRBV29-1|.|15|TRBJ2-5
CSVDGPGQVGETQYF
TGCAGCGTTGATGGTCCGGGACAGGTTGGAGAGACCCAGTACTTC
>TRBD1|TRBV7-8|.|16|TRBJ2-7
CASSPGGTGGVYEQYF
TGTGCCAGCAGCCCAGGCGGGACAGGGGGAGTTTACGAGCAGTACTTC
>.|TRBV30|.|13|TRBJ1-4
CAWNRDFNEKLFF
TGTGCCTGGAATAGGGATTTTAATGAAAAACTGTTTTTT
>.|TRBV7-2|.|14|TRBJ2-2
CASSLYRNTGELFF
TGTGCCAGCAGCTTATACAGGAACACCGGGGAGCTGTTTTTT
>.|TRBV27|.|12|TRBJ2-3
CGTGARTDTQYF
TGTGGGACCGGGGCCCGGACAGATACGCAGTATTTT
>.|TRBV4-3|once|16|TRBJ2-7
CASSRELAVRPYEQYF
TGCGCCAGCAGCCGAGAACTAGCCGTACGCCCCTACGAGCAGTACTTC
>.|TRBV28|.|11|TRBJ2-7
CAAGGSYEQYF
TGTGCCGCAGGGGGGTCTTACGAGCAGTACTTC
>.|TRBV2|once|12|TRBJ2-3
CASRDVSDTQYF
TGTGCCAGCAGGGACGTTTCAGATACGCAGTATTTT
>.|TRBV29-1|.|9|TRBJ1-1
CSVDPGSPF
TGCAGCGTTGATCCAGGGTCTCCATTT
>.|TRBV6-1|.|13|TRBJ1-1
CASTQARVTEAFF
TGTGCCAGCACCCAAGCCAGGGTCACTGAAGCTTTCTTT
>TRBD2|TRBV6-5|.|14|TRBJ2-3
CASSQAGSTDTQYF
TGTGCCAGCAGCCAAGCGGGGAGCACAGATACGCAGTATTTT
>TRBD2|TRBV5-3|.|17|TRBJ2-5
CARSHAMGLAEQETQYF
TGTGCCAGAAGCCATGCAATGGGACTAGCGGAACAAGAGACCCAGTACTTC
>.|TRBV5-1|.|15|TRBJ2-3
CASSLGQGPRDTQYF
TGCGCCAGCAGCTTGGGCCAGGGCCCCCGGGATACGCAGTATTTT
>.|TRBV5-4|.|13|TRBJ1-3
CASSLDSGNTIYF
TGTGCCAGCAGCTTAGACAGTGGAAACACCATATATTTT
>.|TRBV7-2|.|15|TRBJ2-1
CASSRGLAMINEQFF
TGTGCCAGCAGCCGGGGGCTAGCGATGATCAATGAGCAGTTCTTC
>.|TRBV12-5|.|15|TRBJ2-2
CASAGMGAATGELFF
TGTGCTAGTGCCGGGATGGGGGCGGCCACCGGGGAGCTGTTTTTT
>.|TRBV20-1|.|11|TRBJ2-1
CSAGGIDEQFF
TGCAGTGCCGGGGGAATCGATGAGCAGTTCTTC
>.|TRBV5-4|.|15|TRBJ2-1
CASSLGRGSLNEQFF
TGTGCCAGCAGCTTGGGGCGGGGATCTCTCAATGAGCAGTTCTTC
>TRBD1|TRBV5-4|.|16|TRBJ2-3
CASSSQTGDLTDTQYF
TGTGCCAGCAGCTCTCAGACAGGGGACCTCACAGATACGCAGTATTTT
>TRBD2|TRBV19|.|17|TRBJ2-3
CASSIWAGGPGTDTQYF
TGTGCCAGTAGTATATGGGCGGGAGGGCCCGGCACAGATACGCAGTATTTT
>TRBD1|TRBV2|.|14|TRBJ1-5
CASSEWDSDQPQHF
TGTGCCAGCAGTGAATGGGACAGTGATCAGCCCCAGCATTTT
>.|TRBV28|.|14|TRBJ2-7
CASSHDVPSYEQYF
TGTGCCAGCAGTCACGACGTACCCTCCTACGAGCAGTACTTC
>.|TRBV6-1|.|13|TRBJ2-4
CASRSPGRDIQYF
TGTGCCAGCAGGTCCCCGGGGCGCGACATTCAGTACTTC
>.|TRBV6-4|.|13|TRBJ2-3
CASSATSTDTQYF
TGTGCCAGCAGTGCCACTAGCACAGATACGCAGTATTTT
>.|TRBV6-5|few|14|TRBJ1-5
CASKRRGEDQPQHF
TGTGCCAGCAAGAGACGAGGGGAAGATCAGCCCCAGCATTTT